The 8 T cell receptor beta chains reported below all come from one sample, sequenced in a study of blood T cell repertoires in COVID-19. Libraries were prepared by immunoSEQ multiplex PCR; TCRdb keeps only in-frame clonotypes and omits some of them. The sample includes about 240,000 clones, roughly 89% of them seen just once. The sample taken for sequencing was PBMCs or T cells enriched from blood (not recorded which). The origin of the receptors is a woman in her 30s who had recovered from COVID-19.

CDR3 sequence (DNA): TGTGCCAGCAGCCCTAGCGGGAGAGGCCCTTCGACAGATACGCAGTATTTT. Protein sequence: CASSPSGRGPSTDTQYF. The genes are TRBV5-4 and TRBJ2-3; the match to TRBD2 covers 10 bases. The germline V gene encodes CDR1 SGHNT and CDR2 YYREEE (reference sequence). J lost 3 bases, V lost 4 bases, and 11 bases had no gene match. This CDR3 region has 17 residues.

This chain uses TRBV10-3 with TRBJ1-1; 9 nucleotides line up with TRBD1. The CDR3 has 13 amino acids. CDR1 ENHRY and CDR2 SYGVKD come from the germline V gene. V trimming: 11 bases; J trimming: 3 bases; junction bases outside the gene matches: 7. As DNA, the CDR3 is TGTGCCGTTAACCGGGACAGGGACACTGAAGCTTTCTTT. This encodes CAVNRDRDTEAFF.

The rearrangement joins TRBV28 to TRBJ1-1; D is perhaps TRBD1 (5 bases). CDR1 is MDHEN and CDR2 is SYDVKM in the germline V gene. The CDR3 spans 16 residues. V dropped 4 bases and J dropped 3 bases, with 18 bases sitting between them. CDR3 sequence reads: CASSSRVARPDTEAFF. In DNA, the CDR3 is TGTGCCAGCAGTTCCAGGGTGGCGAGGCCGGACACTGAAGCTTTCTTT.

In its sample, this clone was seen a few times. The CDR3 spells CSVGEISYNEQFF. The CDR3 DNA sequence: TGCAGCGTCGGAGAGATCTCCTACAATGAGCAGTTCTTC. V gene TRBV29-1 combines with J gene TRBJ2-1; D call uncertain. V dropped 6 bases and J dropped 0 bases, with 9 bases sitting between them. The CDR3 is 13 amino acids. Germline V gene sequence: CDR1 SQVTM, CDR2 ANQGSEA.

The rearrangement uses TRBV28 and TRBJ1-2; D possibly corresponds to TRBD1 (5 bases). Trimming cost V 2 bases and J 4 bases, with 11 bases left between them. Germline loops: CDR1 MDHEN, CDR2 SYDVKM. The CDR3 has 14 amino acids. As DNA, the CDR3 is TGTGCCAGCAGTTTACGGGGGGTTCTCTATGGCTACACCTTC. Its translation is CASSLRGVLYGYTF.

The gene calls are TRBV19 and TRBJ2-1; the D gene is possibly TRBD1 (6 bases). V gave up 5 bases and J gave up 7 bases, with 15 bases separating them. This CDR3 is 14 amino acids long. From germline, CDR1 is LNHDA and CDR2 SQIVND (reference sequence). The CDR3 region has the DNA TGTGCCAGTAGTCCGCGGACAGTGGGAAATGAGCAGTTCTTC. Translation: CASSPRTVGNEQFF.

This clone was recorded a few times. The chain is built from TRBV4-3 and TRBJ2-1, with 7 bases lining up with TRBD1. The CDR3 runs to 14 residues. The germline CDR1 and CDR2 sequences are LGHNA and YSLEER. V lost 2 bases, J lost 5 bases, and 3 bases stayed unmatched. CDR3 amino acids: CASSQRTGDNEQFF. The CDR3 DNA sequence: TGCGCCAGCAGCCAAAGGACAGGAGACAATGAGCAGTTCTTC.

This chain links TRBV28 with TRBJ1-2; 9 bases line up with TRBD1. V was pared by 11 bases and J by 8 bases, with 12 bases of the junction left unmatched. The CDR3 contains 13 residues. Germline assignment: CDR1 MDHEN and CDR2 SYDVKM. Written as DNA, the CDR3 is TGTGCCTACCAGACAGGGGGATCAGGCGGCTACACCTTC. Residues: CAYQTGGSGGYTF.